This T cell receptor (beta chain) was observed in a study of CD4 T cells in relation to SARS-CoV-2 and coronaviruses. Findings and caveats of the study: The assay detects memory recall responses, not culture-primed primary responses.

CD4+ T cells from unexposed donors were obtained before the COVID-19 pandemic (2011-2018). On this clone: Antigen specificity is unknown.

The assay was immunoSEQ multiplex PCR, and TCRdb's table has in-frame clones only and misses some. The table records about 68,000 clones, about 92% of them present only once. V lost 2 bases and J 7 bases, leaving 15 bases between the germline ends. CDR1 and CDR2 from the germline V gene are SEHNR and FQNEAQ (reference sequence). The CDR3 runs to 16 residues. This clonotype was obtained from a human donor in good health. The rearrangement links TRBV7-9 to TRBJ1-6; no reliable D call. The material sequenced was naive CD4+ T cells from PBMCs. Sample subset: naive CD4+ T cells isolated by negative enrichment. The DNA of the CDR3 is TGTGCCAGCAGCTTATCGTTAGGGCGGGAAAATTCACCCCTCCACTTT. Protein: CASSLSLGRENSPLHF.